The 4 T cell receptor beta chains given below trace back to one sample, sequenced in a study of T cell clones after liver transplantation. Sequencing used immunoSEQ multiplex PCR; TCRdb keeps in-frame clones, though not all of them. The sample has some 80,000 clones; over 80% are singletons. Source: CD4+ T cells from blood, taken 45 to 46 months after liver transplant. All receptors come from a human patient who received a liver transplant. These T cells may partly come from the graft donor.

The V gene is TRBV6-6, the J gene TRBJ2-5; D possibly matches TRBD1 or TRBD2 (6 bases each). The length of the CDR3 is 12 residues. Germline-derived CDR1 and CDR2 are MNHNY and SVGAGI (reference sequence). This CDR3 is CASGGSRETQYF. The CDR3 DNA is TGTGCTTCCGGGGGCAGTAGGGAGACCCAGTACTTC.

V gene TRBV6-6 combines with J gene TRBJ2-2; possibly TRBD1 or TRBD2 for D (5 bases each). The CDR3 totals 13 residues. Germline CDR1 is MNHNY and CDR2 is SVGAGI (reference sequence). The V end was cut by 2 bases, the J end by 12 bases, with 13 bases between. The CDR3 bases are TGTGCCAGCAGTTACAGTAGCGAGGGGCAGCTGTTTTTT. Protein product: CASSYSSEGQLFF.

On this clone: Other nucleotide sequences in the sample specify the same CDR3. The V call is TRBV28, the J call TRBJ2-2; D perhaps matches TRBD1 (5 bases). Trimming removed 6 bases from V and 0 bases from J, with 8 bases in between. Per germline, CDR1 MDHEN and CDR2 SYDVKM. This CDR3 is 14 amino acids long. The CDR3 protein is CASRTDSNTGELFF. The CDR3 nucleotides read TGTGCCAGCAGGACAGATTCGAACACCGGGGAGCTGTTTTTT.

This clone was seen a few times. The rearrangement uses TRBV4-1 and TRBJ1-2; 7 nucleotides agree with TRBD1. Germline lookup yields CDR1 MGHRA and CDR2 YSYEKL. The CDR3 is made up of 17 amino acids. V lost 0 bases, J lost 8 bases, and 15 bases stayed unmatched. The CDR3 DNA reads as TGCGCCAGCAGCCAAGATGACGATACAGGGGTTTTGGAAGGCTACACCTTC. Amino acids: CASSQDDDTGVLEGYTF.